The 28 T cell receptor beta chains below come from one sample, sequenced in a study of graft-versus-host responses after intestinal transplantation (dated by TCRdb to about 2021). Library preparation employed the immunoSEQ multiplex PCR assay. TCRdb obtained this table from immuneACCESS and retained in-frame rearrangements with V and J assigned. These tables miss some clones; where compared with another copy, unresolved V genes account for less than half of the shortfall, and the remainder is unexplained. In this sample the table shows approximately 58,000 clones, approximately 89% of which occur a single time. The ten largest make up more than 2.5% of the sample. Material: PBMCs, obtained about 120 days after intestinal transplantation. Receptors originate from a human patient who received an intestinal transplant, so some T cells may come from the graft donor.

The rearrangement joins TRBV19 to TRBJ2-7; TRBD1 is a possible D gene (6 bases). V lost 5 bases, J lost 0 bases, and 11 bases lay in between. This CDR3 spans 14 amino acids. The germline V gene encodes CDR1 LNHDA and CDR2 SQIVND (reference sequence). The CDR3 is CASSPVGASYEQYF. CDR3 in DNA: TGTGCCAGTAGTCCCGTGGGGGCCTCCTACGAGCAGTACTTC.

V and J are TRBV7-9 and TRBJ2-1; 11 bases fit TRBD2. CDR3 length equals 17 residues. Per germline, CDR1 SEHNR and CDR2 FQNEAQ (reference sequence). With 4 bases clipped from V and 0 bases from J, the junction kept 5 bases outside the gene matches. The CDR3: CASSSTLAGGSYNEQFF. CDR3 nucleotides: TGTGCCAGCAGCTCCACTCTAGCGGGGGGCTCCTACAATGAGCAGTTCTTC.

This clone appeared a single time. The same CDR3 also results from other DNA sequences found in this sample. The chain combines TRBV2 with TRBJ2-2; possibly TRBD2 for D (5 bases). From germline, CDR1 is SNHLY and CDR2 FYNNEI. Trimming cost V 1 base and J 11 bases, with 11 bases left between them. CDR3 length: 13 residues. The CDR3 nucleotides read TGTGCCAGCAGTGAAGTTTTGCGGGCAGAGCTGTTTTTT. This translates into CASSEVLRAELFF.

Worth noting for this clone: Other DNA sequences in this specimen translate into the identical CDR3. This sequence joins TRBV27 and TRBJ2-2, with D unresolved. Trimming left V 7 bases short and J 2 bases short, with 2 bases between. Germline V lookup: CDR1 MNHEY, CDR2 SMNVEV (reference sequence). The CDR3 runs to 11 residues. CDR3: CASTNTGELFF. CDR3 DNA: TGTGCCAGCACAAACACCGGGGAGCTGTTTTTT.

J is TRBJ2-1 and V is TRBV28, with TRBD1 as a possible D gene (6 bases). Deletions cut 1 base from V and 14 bases from J, with 18 bases between. Germline loops: CDR1 MDHEN, CDR2 SYDVKM. The CDR3 loop spans 14 amino acids. CDR3 sequence (DNA): TGTGCCAGCAGTTTATATGGGACACCTTTAGGGAAGTTCTTC. Its translation is CASSLYGTPLGKFF.

There are a few counts of this clone. This CDR3 is also generated by other DNA sequences in the sample. The chain links TRBV5-4 to TRBJ1-2; D is unclear. The V gene lost 0 bases and the J gene lost 2 bases, with 5 bases spanning the gap. The CDR3 extends over 13 amino acids. Germline CDR1 and CDR2: SGHNT and YYREEE (reference sequence). CDR3 nucleotides: TGTGCCAGCAGCTTGGAAGGGAACTATGGCTACACCTTC. This encodes CASSLEGNYGYTF.

The chain uses TRBV5-1 and TRBJ2-2; TRBD1 matches 10 bases. The germline gives CDR1 SGHRS, CDR2 YFSETQ. CDR3 length equals 15 residues. J was trimmed by 1 base and V by 3 bases; bases with no gene match: 0. The CDR3 region is CASSWTGGNTGELFF. CDR3 coding DNA: TGCGCCAGCAGCTGGACAGGGGGGAACACCGGGGAGCTGTTTTTT. Based on the CDR3 plus reference TRBV5-1 and TRBJ2-2, the full variable domain is KAGVTQTPRYLIKTRGQQVTLSCSPISGHRSVSWYQQTPGQGLQFLFEYFSETQRNKGNFPGRFSGRQFSNSRSEMNVSTLELGDSALYLCASSWTGGNTGELFFGEGSRLTVL.

The chain is built from TRBV27 and TRBJ1-1, with no clear D. Germline CDR1 reads MNHEY; CDR2 reads SMNVEV (reference sequence). CDR3 size: 14 residues. V was shortened by 8 bases and J by 4 bases, with 17 bases between the two germline ends. The CDR3 DNA follows: TGTGCCAGCGGCCAGGAGAGGAGTGGCACTGAAGCTTTCTTT. Translating gives CASGQERSGTEAFF.

The CDR3 region is CASSFDNEQFF. The CDR3 DNA is TGTGCCAGCAGCTTTGATAATGAGCAGTTCTTC. This chain joins TRBV7-9 and TRBJ2-1; D remains ambiguous. The CDR3 runs 11 residues. Germline CDR1 SEHNR, CDR2 FQNEAQ (reference sequence). Trimming left V 3 bases short and J 7 bases short, with 4 bases between.

This chain links TRBV5-4 with TRBJ2-2; 7 bases map to TRBD2. The germline CDR1 and CDR2 sequences are SGHNT and YYREEE (reference sequence). There are 14 residues in the CDR3. V lost 2 bases and J lost 6; bases outside the gene matches: 4. The CDR3 DNA is TGTGCCAGCAGCTTTTCGGGAGGATCCGGGGAGCTGTTTTTT. This translates into CASSFSGGSGELFF. The full variable domain, completed using reference TRBV5-4 and TRBJ2-2, is ETGVTQSPTHLIKTRGQQVTLRCSSQSGHNTVSWYQQALGQGPQFIFQYYREEENGRGNFPPRFSGLQFPNYSSELNVNALELDDSALYLCASSFSGGSGELFFGEGSRLTVL.

V is TRBV11-2 and J is TRBJ2-7; TRBD2 agrees at 8 bases. Germline CDR1 reads SGHAT; CDR2 reads FQNNGV. This CDR3 is built from 15 residues. The J segment lost 4 bases and the V segment lost 4 bases, leaving 9 bases of the junction unmatched. DNA for the CDR3: TGTGCCAGCAGCTCTCGGTCTAGCGGGCTTTACGAGCAGTACTTC. This encodes CASSSRSSGLYEQYF.

This chain joins TRBV5-1 and TRBJ1-2, with no clear D. CDR1 is SGHRS, CDR2 YFSETQ, per germline. The V end was cut by 2 bases, the J end by 4 bases, with 3 bases between. CDR3 length: 11 amino acids. The CDR3 loop is CASSLGYGYTF. The CDR3 DNA is TGCGCCAGCAGCTTAGGCTATGGCTACACCTTC. The full variable domain, in which reference TRBV5-1 and TRBJ1-2 provide the parts outside the CDR3, is KAGVTQTPRYLIKTRGQQVTLSCSPISGHRSVSWYQQTPGQGLQFLFEYFSETQRNKGNFPGRFSGRQFSNSRSEMNVSTLELGDSALYLCASSLGYGYTFGSGTRLTVV.

The chain combines TRBV7-9 with TRBJ1-1, with D possibly matching TRBD1 (6 bases). Germline V gene data show CDR1 as SEHNR and CDR2 as FQNEAQ (reference sequence). V was clipped by 2 bases and J by 5 bases, with 21 bases between them. This CDR3 comprises 17 residues. CDR3 in amino acids: CASSLIGQSGVGTEAFF. CDR3 sequence (DNA): TGTGCCAGCAGCTTAATAGGGCAGTCAGGGGTGGGGACTGAAGCTTTCTTT.

This clone is a singleton in its sample. The V call is TRBV7-9, the J call TRBJ1-1; D is possibly TRBD1 (5 bases). Germline assignment: CDR1 SEHNR and CDR2 FQNEAQ (reference sequence). The V gene lost 5 bases and the J gene lost 1 base, with 11 bases spanning the gap. The CDR3 covers 14 residues. The CDR3 loop reads CASSQVGGNTEAFF. The DNA of the CDR3 is TGTGCCAGCAGCCAAGTCGGGGGGAACACTGAAGCTTTCTTT.

The gene calls are TRBV27 and TRBJ2-1; TRBD2 agrees at 9 bases. Germline V CDR1 and CDR2: MNHEY, SMNVEV (reference sequence). This CDR3 spans 15 amino acids. Germline trimming cut 3 bases from V and 5 bases from J; bases unmatched to any gene: 5. The CDR3 reads CASSFAGGEHNEQFF. In DNA form, the CDR3 reads TGTGCCAGCAGTTTTGCGGGGGGGGAACACAATGAGCAGTTCTTC.

The V call is TRBV11-2, the J call TRBJ1-2; D remains ambiguous. CDR1 and CDR2 from the germline V gene are SGHAT and FQNNGV. The V and J ends lost 3 bases and 8 bases respectively, with 13 bases between them. The length of the CDR3 is 13 residues. CDR3 nucleotides: TGTGCCAGCAGCTTCCACACGGGTATAGGCTACACCTTC. Residues: CASSFHTGIGYTF.

The V and J genes are TRBV5-1 and TRBJ1-1; D is undetermined. CDR1 SGHRS and CDR2 YFSETQ come from the germline V gene. This CDR3 has 15 amino acids. Trimming removed 4 bases at V and 0 bases at J, with 13 bases between. CDR3 in amino acids: CASSTSVDLNTEAFF. Here the CDR3 DNA reads TGCGCCAGCAGCACGTCGGTCGACCTGAACACTGAAGCTTTCTTT.

The chain is built from TRBV28 and TRBJ1-5; no clear D. The CDR3 has 13 residues. Between the trimmed V and J ends, which lost 3 bases and 3 bases, there was a span of 6 bases. The germline gives CDR1 MDHEN, CDR2 SYDVKM. The CDR3 nucleotides are TGTGCCAGCAGTTTGCAGATCAATCAGCCCCAGCATTTT. Translating gives CASSLQINQPQHF.

The chain joins TRBV28 to TRBJ1-2, with TRBD1 matching over 8 bases. The CDR3 contains 15 residues. The V gene's germline CDR1 is MDHEN and CDR2 SYDVKM. Germline trimming cut 7 bases from V and 0 bases from J; bases unmatched to any gene: 7. CDR3 residues: CASNSGQGSNYGYTF. CDR3 sequence (DNA): TGTGCCAGCAACTCTGGACAGGGTTCTAACTATGGCTACACCTTC.

The chain joins TRBV28 to TRBJ2-7; a weak D match, TRBD2 (6 bases). The germline V gene encodes CDR1 MDHEN and CDR2 SYDVKM. This CDR3 is 16 amino acids long. V shed 5 bases and J shed 3 bases, with 20 bases lying between them. The CDR3 reads CASSPLRTGSGYEQYF. DNA for the CDR3: TGTGCCAGCAGTCCCCTTAGGACCGGGAGCGGCTACGAGCAGTACTTC. Drawing the rest from reference TRBV28 and TRBJ2-7, the complete variable domain is DVKVTQSSRYLVKRTGEKVFLECVQDMDHENMFWYRQDPGLGLRLIYFSYDVKMKEKGDIPEGYSVSREKKERFSLILESASTNQTSMYLCASSPLRTGSGYEQYFGPGTRLTVT.

The gene calls are TRBV19 and TRBJ2-7, with D unresolved. The germline V and J ends were trimmed by 3 bases and 2 bases, with 5 bases remaining between them. Germline CDR1 LNHDA, CDR2 SQIVND (reference sequence). CDR3 length equals 12 residues. CDR3 DNA sequence: TGTGCCAGTAGTATTGGGGCCTACGAGCAGTACTTC. This codes for CASSIGAYEQYF.

The chain carries TRBV5-1 and TRBJ2-7; D ambiguous. This CDR3 is built from 12 residues. Germline lookup yields CDR1 SGHRS and CDR2 YFSETQ. V lost 0 bases and J 9 bases, leaving 10 bases between the germline ends. Here the CDR3 reads CASSLDGRLQYF. The CDR3 DNA sequence: TGCGCCAGCAGCTTGGACGGCCGATTGCAGTACTTC.

The V call is TRBV5-4, the J call TRBJ2-6; D call uncertain. From germline, CDR1 is SGHNT and CDR2 YYREEE (reference sequence). The V and J ends lost 0 bases and 3 bases respectively, with 1 base between them. CDR3 length equals 13 residues. The CDR3 DNA follows: TGTGCCAGCAGCTTGGTTGGGGCCAACGTCCTGACTTTC. It encodes CASSLVGANVLTF.

The chain has TRBV7-8 and TRBJ1-2, with TRBD1 identical over 7 bases. The CDR3 runs to 15 residues. The V and J ends lost 5 bases and 7 bases, in that order; junction bases with no gene match: 13. Germline CDR1 reads SGHVS; CDR2 reads FQNEAQ. CDR3 sequence reads: CASSVRDSGLGGYTF. DNA of the CDR3: TGTGCCAGCAGCGTCCGGGACAGTGGATTGGGTGGCTACACCTTC.

This rearrangement joins TRBV11-2 to TRBJ2-5; TRBD2 aligns across 9 bases. CDR1 is SGHAT, CDR2 FQNNGV, per germline. CDR3 length: 19 amino acids. Germline trimming cut 1 base from V and 5 bases from J; bases unmatched to any gene: 17. CDR3: CASSLVSGTSYYAGETQYF. CDR3 DNA: TGTGCCAGCAGCTTAGTCTCTGGGACTAGCTATTACGCGGGGGAGACCCAGTACTTC.

The chain carries TRBV4-1 and TRBJ1-4; no reliable D call. The germline CDR1 and CDR2 sequences are MGHRA and YSYEKL. The CDR3 is 15 residues long. Trimming took off 5 bases at V and 8 bases at J, with 18 bases between the two ends. CDR3 sequence reads: CASSSPGGYLEKLFF. The DNA for the CDR3 is TGCGCCAGCAGCAGCCCGGGAGGATATTTAGAAAAACTGTTTTTT.

The V and J genes are TRBV11-2 and TRBJ2-5; 7 bases map to TRBD1. The CDR3 runs 15 residues. J lost 2 bases, V lost 4 bases, and 7 bases had no gene match. Per germline, CDR1 SGHAT and CDR2 FQNNGV. The CDR3 loop reads CASSWGTVGQETQYF. DNA for the CDR3: TGTGCCAGCAGCTGGGGGACAGTAGGGCAAGAGACCCAGTACTTC.

The J gene is TRBJ2-6, the V gene TRBV7-9, with D perhaps matching TRBD1 (6 bases). V was cut by 1 base and J by 2 bases, with 15 bases left in between. This CDR3 region has 18 residues. CDR1 and CDR2 (germline): SEHNR, FQNEAQ (reference sequence). CDR3 bases: TGTGCCAGCAGCTTAGAACGGCAGGGGAGAGCTGGGGCCAACGTCCTGACTTTC. Its translation: CASSLERQGRAGANVLTF.